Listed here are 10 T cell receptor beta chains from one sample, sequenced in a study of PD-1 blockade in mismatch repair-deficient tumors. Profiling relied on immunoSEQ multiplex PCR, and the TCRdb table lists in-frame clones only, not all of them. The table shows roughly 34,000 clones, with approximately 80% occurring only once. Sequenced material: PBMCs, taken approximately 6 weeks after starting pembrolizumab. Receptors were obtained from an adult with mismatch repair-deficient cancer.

CDR3 nucleotides: TGTGCCAGCAGTGAAGCGTGGACAGGGGAAGGAAACACCATATATTTT. Protein sequence: CASSEAWTGEGNTIYF. This chain connects TRBV6-1 to TRBJ1-3; TRBD1 aligns across 9 bases. The CDR3 loop spans 16 amino acids. V dropped 0 bases and J dropped 4; count of bases not matched to a gene: 4. Germline V gives CDR1 MNHNS, CDR2 SASEGT.

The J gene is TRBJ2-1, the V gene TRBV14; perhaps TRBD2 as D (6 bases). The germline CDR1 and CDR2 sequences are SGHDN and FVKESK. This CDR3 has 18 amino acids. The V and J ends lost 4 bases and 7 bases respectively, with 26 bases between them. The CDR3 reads CASSPGWGERSVRNEQFF. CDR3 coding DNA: TGTGCCAGCAGCCCCGGCTGGGGGGAGCGGTCAGTACGGAATGAGCAGTTCTTC.

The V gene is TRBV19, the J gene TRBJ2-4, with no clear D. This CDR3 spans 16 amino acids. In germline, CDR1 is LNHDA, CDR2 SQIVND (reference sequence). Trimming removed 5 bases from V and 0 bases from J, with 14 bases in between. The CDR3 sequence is CASSPPNSLAKNIQYF. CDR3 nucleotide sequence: TGTGCCAGTAGTCCCCCCAACAGTTTAGCCAAAAACATTCAGTACTTC.

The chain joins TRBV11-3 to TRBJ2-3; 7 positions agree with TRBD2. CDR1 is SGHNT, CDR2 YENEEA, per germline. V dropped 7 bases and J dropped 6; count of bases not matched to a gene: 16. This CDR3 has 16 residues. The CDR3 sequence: CASTSWHLADADTQYF. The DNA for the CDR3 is TGTGCCAGCACCTCATGGCACCTAGCGGATGCGGATACGCAGTATTTT.

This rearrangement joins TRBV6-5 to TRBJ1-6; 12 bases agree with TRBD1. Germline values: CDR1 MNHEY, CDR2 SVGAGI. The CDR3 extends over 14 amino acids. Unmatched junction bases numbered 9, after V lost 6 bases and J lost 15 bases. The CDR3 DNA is TGTGCCAGCAGCCGGGACAGGGGGCTATTGGTCCTCCACTTT. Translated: CASSRDRGLLVLHF.

The CDR3 nucleotides read TGTGCCAGCAGTTTACCCGGGACAGGGATGAACACTGAAGCTTTCTTT. It encodes CASSLPGTGMNTEAFF. The chain has TRBV28 and TRBJ1-1, with 9 bases fitting TRBD1. This CDR3 spans 16 amino acids. J was trimmed by 0 bases and V by 2 bases; bases with no gene match: 4. The germline CDR1 and CDR2 sequences are MDHEN and SYDVKM.

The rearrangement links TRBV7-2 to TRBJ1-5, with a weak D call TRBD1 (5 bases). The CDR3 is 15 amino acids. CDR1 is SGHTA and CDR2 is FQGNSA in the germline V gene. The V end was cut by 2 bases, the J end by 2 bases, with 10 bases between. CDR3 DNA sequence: TGTGCCAGCAGCTTACAGGGCGGAGGCAATCAGCCCCAGCATTTT. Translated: CASSLQGGGNQPQHF.

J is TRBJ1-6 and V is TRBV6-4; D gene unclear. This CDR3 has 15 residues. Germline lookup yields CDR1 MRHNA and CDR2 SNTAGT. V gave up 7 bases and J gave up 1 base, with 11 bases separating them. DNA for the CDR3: TGTGCCAGCAAGGCCGGGTCTTCCTATAATTCACCCCTCCACTTT. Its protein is CASKAGSSYNSPLHF.

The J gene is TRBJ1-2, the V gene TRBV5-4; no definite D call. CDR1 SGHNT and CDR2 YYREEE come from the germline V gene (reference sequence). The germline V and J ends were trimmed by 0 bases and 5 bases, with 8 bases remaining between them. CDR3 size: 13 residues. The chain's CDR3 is CASSLARAYGYTF. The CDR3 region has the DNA TGTGCCAGCAGCTTGGCAAGAGCATATGGCTACACCTTC. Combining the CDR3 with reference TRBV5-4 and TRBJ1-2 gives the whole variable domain ETGVTQSPTHLIKTRGQQVTLRCSSQSGHNTVSWYQQALGQGPQFIFQYYREEENGRGNFPPRFSGLQFPNYSSELNVNALELDDSALYLCASSLARAYGYTFGSGTRLTVV.

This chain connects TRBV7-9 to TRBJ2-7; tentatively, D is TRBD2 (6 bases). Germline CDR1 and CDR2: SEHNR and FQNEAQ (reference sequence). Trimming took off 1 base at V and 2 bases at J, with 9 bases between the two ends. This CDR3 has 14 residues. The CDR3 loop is CASSLGLGTYEQYF. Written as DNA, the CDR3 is TGTGCCAGCAGCTTAGGACTAGGAACCTACGAGCAGTACTTC.